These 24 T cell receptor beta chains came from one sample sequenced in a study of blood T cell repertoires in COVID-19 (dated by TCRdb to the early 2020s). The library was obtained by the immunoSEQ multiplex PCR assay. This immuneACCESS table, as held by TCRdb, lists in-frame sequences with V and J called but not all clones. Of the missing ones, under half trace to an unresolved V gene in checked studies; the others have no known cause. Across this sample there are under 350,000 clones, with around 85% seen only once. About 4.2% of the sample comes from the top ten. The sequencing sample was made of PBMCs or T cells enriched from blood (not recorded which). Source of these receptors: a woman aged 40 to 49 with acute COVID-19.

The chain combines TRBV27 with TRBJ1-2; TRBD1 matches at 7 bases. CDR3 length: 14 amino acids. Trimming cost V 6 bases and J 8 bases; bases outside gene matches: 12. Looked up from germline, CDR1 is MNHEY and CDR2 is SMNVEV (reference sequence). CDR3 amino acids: CASRPGGTGRGYTF. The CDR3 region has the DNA TGTGCCAGCAGACCAGGGGGAACAGGGCGCGGCTACACCTTC.

CDR3 amino acids: CASTGQTYSNQPQHF. The CDR3 DNA reads as TGTGCCAGCACTGGACAGACGTATAGCAATCAGCCCCAGCATTTT. The rearrangement links TRBV2 to TRBJ1-5; a weak D match, TRBD1 (6 bases). Trimming took 7 bases from V and 0 from J, leaving 13 bases between them. The CDR3 is made up of 15 amino acids. Germline assignment: CDR1 SNHLY and CDR2 FYNNEI.

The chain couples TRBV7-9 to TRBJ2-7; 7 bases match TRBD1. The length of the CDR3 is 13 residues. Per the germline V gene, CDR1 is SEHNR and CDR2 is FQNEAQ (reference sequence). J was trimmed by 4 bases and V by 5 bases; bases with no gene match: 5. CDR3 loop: CASSPETGYEQYF. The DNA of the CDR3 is TGTGCCAGCAGCCCGGAGACAGGGTACGAGCAGTACTTC.

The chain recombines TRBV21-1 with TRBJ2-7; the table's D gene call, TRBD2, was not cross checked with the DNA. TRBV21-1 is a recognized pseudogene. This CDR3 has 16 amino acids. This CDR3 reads CASSKAQPTSVYEQYF. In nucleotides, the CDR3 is TGTGCCAGCAGCAAAGCGCAACCCACTAGCGTCTACGAGCAGTACTTC.

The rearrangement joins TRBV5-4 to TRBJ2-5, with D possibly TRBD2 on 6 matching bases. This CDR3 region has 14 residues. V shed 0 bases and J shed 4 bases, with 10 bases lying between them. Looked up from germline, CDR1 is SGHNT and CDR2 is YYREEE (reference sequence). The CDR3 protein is CASSLAGGAETQYF. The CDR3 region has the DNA TGTGCCAGCAGCTTGGCGGGCGGGGCAGAGACCCAGTACTTC.

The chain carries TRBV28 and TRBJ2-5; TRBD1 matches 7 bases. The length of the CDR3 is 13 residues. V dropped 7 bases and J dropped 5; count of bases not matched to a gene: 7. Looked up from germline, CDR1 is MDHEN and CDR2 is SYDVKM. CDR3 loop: CASTEQGLETQYF. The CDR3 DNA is TGTGCCAGCACCGAACAGGGGTTGGAGACCCAGTACTTC.

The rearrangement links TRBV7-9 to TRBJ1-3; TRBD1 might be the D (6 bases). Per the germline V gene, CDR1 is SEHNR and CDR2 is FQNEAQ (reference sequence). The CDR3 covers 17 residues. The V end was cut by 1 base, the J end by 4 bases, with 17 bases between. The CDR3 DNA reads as TGTGCCAGCAGCTTAGTTATACAGGGATTTACCGGAAACACCATATATTTT. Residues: CASSLVIQGFTGNTIYF.

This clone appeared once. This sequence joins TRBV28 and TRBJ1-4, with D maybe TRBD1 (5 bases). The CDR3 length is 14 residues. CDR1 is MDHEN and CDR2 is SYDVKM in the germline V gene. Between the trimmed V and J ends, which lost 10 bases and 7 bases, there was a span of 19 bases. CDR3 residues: CATQDQGTAEKLFF. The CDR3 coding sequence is TGTGCCACCCAAGACCAGGGAACGGCTGAAAAACTGTTTTTT. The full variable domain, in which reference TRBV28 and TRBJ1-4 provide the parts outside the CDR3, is DVKVTQSSRYLVKRTGEKVFLECVQDMDHENMFWYRQDPGLGLRLIYFSYDVKMKEKGDIPEGYSVSREKKERFSLILESASTNQTSMYLCATQDQGTAEKLFFGSGTQLSVL.

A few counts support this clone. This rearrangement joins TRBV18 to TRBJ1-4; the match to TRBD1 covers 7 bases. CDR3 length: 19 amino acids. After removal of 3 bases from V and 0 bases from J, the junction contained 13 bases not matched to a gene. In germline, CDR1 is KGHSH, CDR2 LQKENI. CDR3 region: CASSPRVQGDLTTNEKLFF. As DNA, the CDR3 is TGTGCCAGCTCACCCCGAGTTCAGGGGGATCTCACAACTAATGAAAAACTGTTTTTT.

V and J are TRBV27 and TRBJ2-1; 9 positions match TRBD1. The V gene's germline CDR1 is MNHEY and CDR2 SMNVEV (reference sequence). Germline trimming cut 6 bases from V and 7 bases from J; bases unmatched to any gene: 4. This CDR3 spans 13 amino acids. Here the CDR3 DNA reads TGTGCCAGCAGCCTGGACAGGGGAAATGAGCAGTTCTTC. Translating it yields CASSLDRGNEQFF.

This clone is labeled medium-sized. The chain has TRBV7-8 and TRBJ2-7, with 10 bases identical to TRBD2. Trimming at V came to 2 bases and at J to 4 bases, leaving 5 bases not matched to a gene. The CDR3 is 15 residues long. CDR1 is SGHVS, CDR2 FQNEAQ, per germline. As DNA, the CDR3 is TGTGCCAGCAGCTTACTAGCGGGAGTTAATTACGAGCAGTACTTC. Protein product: CASSLLAGVNYEQYF.

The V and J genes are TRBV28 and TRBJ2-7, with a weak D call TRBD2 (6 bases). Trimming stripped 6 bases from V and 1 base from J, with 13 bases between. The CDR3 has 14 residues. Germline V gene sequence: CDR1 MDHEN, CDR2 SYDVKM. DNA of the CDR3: TGTGCCAGCAGATTCAGCGGGCGGTCCTACGAGCAGTACTTC. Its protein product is CASRFSGRSYEQYF.

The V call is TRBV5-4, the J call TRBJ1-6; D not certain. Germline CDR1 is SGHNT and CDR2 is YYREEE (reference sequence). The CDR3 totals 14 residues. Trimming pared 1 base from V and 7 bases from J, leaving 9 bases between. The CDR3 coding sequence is TGTGCCAGCAGCTTGACAGATAAAAATTCACCCCTCCACTTT. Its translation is CASSLTDKNSPLHF. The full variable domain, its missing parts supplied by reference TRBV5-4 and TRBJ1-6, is ETGVTQSPTHLIKTRGQQVTLRCSSQSGHNTVSWYQQALGQGPQFIFQYYREEENGRGNFPPRFSGLQFPNYSSELNVNALELDDSALYLCASSLTDKNSPLHFGNGTRLTVT.

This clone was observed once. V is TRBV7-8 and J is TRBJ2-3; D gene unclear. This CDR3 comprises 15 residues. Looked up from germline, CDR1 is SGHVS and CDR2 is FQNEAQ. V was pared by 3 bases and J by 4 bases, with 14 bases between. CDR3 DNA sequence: TGTGCCAGCAGCTTCCTACAGACCTTCGCAGATACGCAGTATTTT. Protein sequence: CASSFLQTFADTQYF.

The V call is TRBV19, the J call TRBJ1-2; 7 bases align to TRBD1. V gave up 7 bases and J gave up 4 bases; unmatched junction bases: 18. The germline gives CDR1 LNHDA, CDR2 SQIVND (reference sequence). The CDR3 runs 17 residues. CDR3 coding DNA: TGTGCCAGTACCCGATCGTCAGCCCAGGGGGACGCCTATGGCTACACCTTC. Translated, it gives CASTRSSAQGDAYGYTF. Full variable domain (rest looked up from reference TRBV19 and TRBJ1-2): DGGITQSPKYLFRKEGQNVTLSCEQNLNHDAMYWYRQDPGQGLRLIYYSQIVNDFQKGDIAEGYSVSREKKESFPLTVTSAQKNPTAFYLCASTRSSAQGDAYGYTFGSGTRLTVV.

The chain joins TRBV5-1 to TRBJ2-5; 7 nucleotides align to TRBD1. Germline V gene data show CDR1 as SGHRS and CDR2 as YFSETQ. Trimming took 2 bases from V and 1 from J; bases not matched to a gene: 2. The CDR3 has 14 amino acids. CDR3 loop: CASSLGQVQETQYF. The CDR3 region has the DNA TGCGCCAGCAGCTTAGGACAGGTCCAAGAGACCCAGTACTTC.

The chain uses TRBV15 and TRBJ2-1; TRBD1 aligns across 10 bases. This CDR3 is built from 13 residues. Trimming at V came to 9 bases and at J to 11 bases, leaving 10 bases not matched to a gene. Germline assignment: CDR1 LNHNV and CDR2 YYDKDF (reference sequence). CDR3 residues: CATRLGGQGKQFF. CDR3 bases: TGTGCCACTAGACTCGGGGGACAGGGGAAGCAGTTCTTC.

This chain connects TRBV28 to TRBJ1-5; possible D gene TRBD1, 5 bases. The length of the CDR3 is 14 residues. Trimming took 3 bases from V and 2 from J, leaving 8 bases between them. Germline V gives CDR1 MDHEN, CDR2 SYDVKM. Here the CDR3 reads CASSLLGGNQPQHF. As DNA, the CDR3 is TGTGCCAGCAGTTTGCTAGGGGGCAATCAGCCCCAGCATTTT.

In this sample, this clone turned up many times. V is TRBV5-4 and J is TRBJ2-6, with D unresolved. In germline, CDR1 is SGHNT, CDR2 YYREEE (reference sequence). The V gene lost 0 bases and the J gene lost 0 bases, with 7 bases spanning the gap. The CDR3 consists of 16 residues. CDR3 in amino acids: CASSLGQFSGANVLTF. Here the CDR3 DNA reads TGTGCCAGCAGCTTGGGGCAGTTCTCTGGGGCCAACGTCCTGACTTTC.

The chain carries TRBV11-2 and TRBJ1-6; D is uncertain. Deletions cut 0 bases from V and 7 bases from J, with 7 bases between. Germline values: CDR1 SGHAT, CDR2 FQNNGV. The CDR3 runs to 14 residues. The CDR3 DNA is TGTGCCAGCAGCTTAGAATCTCGGAATTCACCCCTCCACTTT. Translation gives CASSLESRNSPLHF.

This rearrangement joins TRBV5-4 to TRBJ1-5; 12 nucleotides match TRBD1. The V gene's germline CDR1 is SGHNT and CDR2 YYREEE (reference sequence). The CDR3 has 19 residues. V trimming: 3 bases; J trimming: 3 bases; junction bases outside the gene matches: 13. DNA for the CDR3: TGTGCCAGCAGCTGGGACAGGGGGCTTGACTATCCCAACAATCAGCCCCAGCATTTT. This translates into CASSWDRGLDYPNNQPQHF.

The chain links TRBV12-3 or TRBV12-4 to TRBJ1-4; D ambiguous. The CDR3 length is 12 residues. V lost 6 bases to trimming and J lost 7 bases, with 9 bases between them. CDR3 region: CASSRSGEKLFF. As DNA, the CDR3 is TGTGCCAGCAGCAGGAGCGGTGAAAAACTGTTTTTT.

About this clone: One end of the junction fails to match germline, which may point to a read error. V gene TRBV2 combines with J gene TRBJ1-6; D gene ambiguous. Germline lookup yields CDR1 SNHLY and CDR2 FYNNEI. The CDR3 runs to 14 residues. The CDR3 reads CASSEPPTRPRPLF. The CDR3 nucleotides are TGTGCCAGCAGTGAACCACCGACGCGGCCCCGGCCACTTTTT.

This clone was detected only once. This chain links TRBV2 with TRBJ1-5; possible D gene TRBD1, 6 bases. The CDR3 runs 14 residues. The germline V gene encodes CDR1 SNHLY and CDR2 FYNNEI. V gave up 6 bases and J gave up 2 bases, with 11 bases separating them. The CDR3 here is CASSGSGGNQPQHF. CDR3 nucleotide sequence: TGTGCCAGCAGCGGGTCAGGGGGCAATCAGCCCCAGCATTTT.